These 10 T cell receptor beta chains were all obtained from the same sample, sequenced in a study of immune cell composition in non-small cell lung cancer listed by TCRdb under 2017. Libraries were built with the immunoSEQ multiplex PCR assay. In TCRdb, the immuneACCESS table is reduced to in-frame sequences with V and J assigned. These tables do not hold every clone; where another copy was compared, an unresolved V gene accounts for under half, and the others remain unexplained. The sample table lists some 5,800 clones, nearly 90% of them with a count of one. 6.4% of the sample belongs to the ten largest clones. Normal lung samples came from the same patient and were non-adjacent lung tissue collected as far from the tumour as possible, with a minimum distance of 3 cm. The sequenced sample was non-adjacent lung tissue. The receptors derive from a human donor with non-small cell lung cancer.

The chain carries TRBV6-1 and TRBJ2-2; possibly TRBD1 for D (6 bases). This CDR3 contains 13 residues. Germline V gives CDR1 MNHNS, CDR2 SASEGT. Trimming pared 1 base from V and 9 bases from J, leaving 9 bases between. The CDR3 DNA reads as TGTGCCAGCAGTGAAGTAAGGGACAGGGAGCTGTTTTTT. It encodes CASSEVRDRELFF.

In its sample, this clone was seen a few times. This chain links TRBV4-3 with TRBJ2-1; 8 nucleotides match TRBD1. V trimming: 3 bases; J trimming: 4 bases; junction bases outside the gene matches: 8. Germline V gives CDR1 LGHNA, CDR2 YSLEER. The CDR3 covers 16 residues. The DNA for the CDR3 is TGCGCCAGCAGCCACGGACAGGGTGGTCGTTACAATGAGCAGTTCTTC. Its translation: CASSHGQGGRYNEQFF.

The V gene is TRBV9, the J gene TRBJ2-1, with 12 bases lining up with TRBD2. CDR1 is SGDLS, CDR2 YYNGEE, per germline. V gave up 3 bases and J gave up 10 bases; unmatched junction bases: 11. This CDR3 has 16 residues. CDR3 loop: CASSGLAGEVIQEQFF. Here the CDR3 DNA reads TGTGCCAGCAGCGGACTAGCGGGAGAGGTTATCCAGGAGCAGTTCTTC.

V is TRBV27 and J is TRBJ2-1; a possible D gene is TRBD2 (5 bases). The CDR3 contains 13 residues. The V and J ends lost 3 bases and 8 bases respectively, with 11 bases between them. Germline-derived CDR1 and CDR2 are MNHEY and SMNVEV (reference sequence). The CDR3 reads CASSFGLADEQFF. For the CDR3, the DNA is TGTGCCAGCAGTTTTGGGCTAGCAGATGAGCAGTTCTTC.

The rearrangement joins TRBV7-2 to TRBJ2-5; maybe TRBD2 (5 bases). The ends were cut back, 3 bases at V and 2 bases at J, with 10 bases in the middle. The CDR3 totals 14 residues. From germline, CDR1 is SGHTA and CDR2 FQGNSA. CDR3 protein: CASSLPSGQETQYF. The CDR3 DNA reads as TGTGCCAGCAGCTTGCCCAGCGGTCAAGAGACCCAGTACTTC.

The CDR3 DNA follows: TGTGCCAGCAGCCCCACCAGGGAACAGCCCCAGCATTTT. This sequence encodes CASSPTREQPQHF. This chain links TRBV7-8 with TRBJ1-5; TRBD1 is a possible D gene (5 bases). The CDR3 has 13 amino acids. V was shortened by 5 bases and J by 7 bases, with 12 bases between the two germline ends. Germline loops: CDR1 SGHVS, CDR2 FQNEAQ.

The rearrangement links TRBV11-2 to TRBJ2-7, with 12 positions matching TRBD1. Germline loops: CDR1 SGHAT, CDR2 FQNNGV. Trimming took 1 base from V and 6 from J; bases not matched to a gene: 4. The CDR3 is 15 amino acids. CDR3 bases: TGTGCCAGCAGCTTAGCCGGGACAGGGGGCCTCGAGCAGTACTTC. This encodes CASSLAGTGGLEQYF.

The chain recombines TRBV7-9 with TRBJ1-2; D uncertain. The V and J ends lost 6 bases and 2 bases respectively, with 10 bases between them. Germline loops: CDR1 SEHNR, CDR2 FQNEAQ (reference sequence). The CDR3 contains 13 residues. In DNA form, the CDR3 reads TGTGCCAGCAGTCCGAGCCCGAACTATGGCTACACCTTC. Protein sequence: CASSPSPNYGYTF.

The chain recombines TRBV7-9 with TRBJ2-5; 7 bases line up with TRBD1. The germline CDR1 and CDR2 sequences are SEHNR and FQNEAQ (reference sequence). Germline trimming cut 5 bases from V and 0 bases from J; bases unmatched to any gene: 3. The CDR3 runs 14 residues. The CDR3 spells CASSKTGDQETQYF. DNA of the CDR3: TGTGCCAGCAGCAAAACAGGGGACCAAGAGACCCAGTACTTC.

The gene calls are TRBV7-9 and TRBJ2-5; 9 bases are a match to TRBD2. Germline CDR1 and CDR2: SEHNR and FQNEAQ (reference sequence). This CDR3 has 15 amino acids. V dropped 5 bases and J dropped 4; count of bases not matched to a gene: 8. The CDR3 DNA is TGTGCCAGCAGCGAGGGAGCGGGAGGTTTAGAGACCCAGTACTTC. Residues: CASSEGAGGLETQYF.